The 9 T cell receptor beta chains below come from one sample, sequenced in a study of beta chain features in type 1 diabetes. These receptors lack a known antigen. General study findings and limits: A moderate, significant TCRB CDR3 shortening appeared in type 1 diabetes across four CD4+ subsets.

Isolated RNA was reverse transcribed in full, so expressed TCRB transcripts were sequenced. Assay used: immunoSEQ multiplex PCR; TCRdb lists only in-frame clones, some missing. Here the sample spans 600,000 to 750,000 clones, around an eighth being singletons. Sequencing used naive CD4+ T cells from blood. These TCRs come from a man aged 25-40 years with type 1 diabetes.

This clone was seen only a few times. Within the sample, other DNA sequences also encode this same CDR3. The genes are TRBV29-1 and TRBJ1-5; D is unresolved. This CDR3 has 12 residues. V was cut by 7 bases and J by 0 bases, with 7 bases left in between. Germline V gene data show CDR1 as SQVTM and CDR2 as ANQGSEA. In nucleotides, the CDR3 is TGCAGCGCCGGGGATAGCAATCAGCCCCAGCATTTT. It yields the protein CSAGDSNQPQHF.

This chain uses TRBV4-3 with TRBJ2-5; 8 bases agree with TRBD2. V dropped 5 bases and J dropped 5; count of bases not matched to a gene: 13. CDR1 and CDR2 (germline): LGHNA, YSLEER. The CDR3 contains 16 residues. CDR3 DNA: TGCGCCAGCAGCTACAATACGAGGACGGGGGGGGAGACCCAGTACTTC. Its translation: CASSYNTRTGGETQYF.

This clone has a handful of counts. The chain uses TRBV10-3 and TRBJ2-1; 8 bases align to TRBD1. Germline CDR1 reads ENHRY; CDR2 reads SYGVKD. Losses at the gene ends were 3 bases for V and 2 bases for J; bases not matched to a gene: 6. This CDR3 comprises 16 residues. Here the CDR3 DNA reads TGTGCCATCAGTGATGGACAGGGTTTAACCTACAATGAGCAGTTCTTC. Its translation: CAISDGQGLTYNEQFF.

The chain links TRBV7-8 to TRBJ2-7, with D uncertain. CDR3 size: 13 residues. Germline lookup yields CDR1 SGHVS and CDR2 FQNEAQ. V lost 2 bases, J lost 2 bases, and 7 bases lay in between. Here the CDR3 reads CASSLSGTYEQYF. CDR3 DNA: TGTGCCAGCAGCTTAAGTGGGACCTACGAGCAGTACTTC.

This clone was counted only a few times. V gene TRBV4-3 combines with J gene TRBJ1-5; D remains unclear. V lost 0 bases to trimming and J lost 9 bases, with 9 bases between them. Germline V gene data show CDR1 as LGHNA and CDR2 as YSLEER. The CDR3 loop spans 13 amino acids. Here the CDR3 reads CASSQEVGRPQHF. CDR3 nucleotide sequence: TGCGCCAGCAGCCAAGAGGTCGGGCGGCCCCAGCATTTT.

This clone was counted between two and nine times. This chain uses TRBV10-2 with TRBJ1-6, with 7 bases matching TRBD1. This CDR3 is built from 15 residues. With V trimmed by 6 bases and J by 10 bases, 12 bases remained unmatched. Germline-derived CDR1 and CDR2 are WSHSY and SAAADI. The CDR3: CASSERQGLESPLHF. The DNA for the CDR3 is TGCGCCAGCAGCGAGCGACAGGGATTGGAGTCACCCCTCCACTTT.

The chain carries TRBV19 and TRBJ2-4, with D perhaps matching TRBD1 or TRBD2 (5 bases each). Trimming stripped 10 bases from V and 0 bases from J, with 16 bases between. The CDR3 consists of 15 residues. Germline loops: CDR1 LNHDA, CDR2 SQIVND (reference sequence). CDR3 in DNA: TGTGCCACCGGCACGAGGGGAGAAGCCAAAAACATTCAGTACTTC. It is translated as CATGTRGEAKNIQYF. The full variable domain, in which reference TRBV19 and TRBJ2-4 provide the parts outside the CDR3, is DGGITQSPKYLFRKEGQNVTLSCEQNLNHDAMYWYRQDPGQGLRLIYYSQIVNDFQKGDIAEGYSVSREKKESFPLTVTSAQKNPTAFYLCATGTRGEAKNIQYFGAGTRLSVL.

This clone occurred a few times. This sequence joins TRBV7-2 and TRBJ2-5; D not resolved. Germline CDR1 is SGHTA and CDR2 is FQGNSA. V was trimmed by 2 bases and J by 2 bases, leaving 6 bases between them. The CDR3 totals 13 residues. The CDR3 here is CASSLNQQETQYF. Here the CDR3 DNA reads TGTGCCAGCAGCTTAAACCAGCAAGAGACCCAGTACTTC.

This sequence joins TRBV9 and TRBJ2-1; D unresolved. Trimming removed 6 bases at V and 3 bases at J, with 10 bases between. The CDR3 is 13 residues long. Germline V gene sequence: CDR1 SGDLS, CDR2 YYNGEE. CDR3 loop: CASTSDLYNEQFF. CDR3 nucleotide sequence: TGTGCCAGCACTTCGGACCTCTACAATGAGCAGTTCTTC.